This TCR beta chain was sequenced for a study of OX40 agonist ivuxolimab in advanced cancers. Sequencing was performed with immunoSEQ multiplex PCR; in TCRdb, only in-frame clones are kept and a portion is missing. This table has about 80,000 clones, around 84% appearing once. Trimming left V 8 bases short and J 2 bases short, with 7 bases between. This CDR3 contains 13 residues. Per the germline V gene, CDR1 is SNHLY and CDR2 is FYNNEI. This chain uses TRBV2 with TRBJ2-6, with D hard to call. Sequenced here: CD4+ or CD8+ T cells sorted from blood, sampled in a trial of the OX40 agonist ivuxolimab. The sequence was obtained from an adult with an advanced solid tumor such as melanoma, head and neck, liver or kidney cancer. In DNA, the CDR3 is TGTGCCAGCGACAACCCTGGGGCCAACGTCCTGACTTTC. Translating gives CASDNPGANVLTF. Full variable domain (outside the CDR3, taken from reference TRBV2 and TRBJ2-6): EPEVTQTPSHQVTQMGQEVILRCVPISNHLYFYWYRQILGQKVEFLVSFYNNEISEKSEIFDDQFSVERPDGSNFTLKIRSTKLEDSAMYFCASDNPGANVLTFGAGSRLTVL.